A single sample gave rise to the 18 T cell receptor beta chains below, sequenced in a study of cytomegalovirus exposure and HLA in healthy donors. PCR used 60 Vbeta primers and 13 Jbeta primers. TCRdb keeps only in-frame clones here, not all; method: immunoSEQ multiplex PCR. The table lists roughly 180,000 clones, roughly 79% of them singletons. The material sequenced was PBMCs. These receptors all come from a man younger than 45 in good health and CMV-seronegative.

The chain links TRBV30 to TRBJ2-5; 10 bases align to TRBD2. Germline V CDR1 and CDR2: GTSNPN, SVGIG (reference sequence). This CDR3 comprises 16 residues. Trimming removed 3 bases from V and 4 bases from J; junction bases left unmatched: 11. The CDR3 protein is CAWSTRTSGVGETQYF. CDR3 nucleotides: TGTGCCTGGAGCACCCGAACTAGCGGGGTTGGAGAGACCCAGTACTTC.

The CDR3 sequence: CASSEVGGTGLFNEQFF. The CDR3, as DNA: TGTGCCAGCAGTGAAGTGGGCGGGACAGGGCTCTTCAATGAGCAGTTCTTC. The rearrangement links TRBV6-1 to TRBJ2-1; TRBD1 matches at 9 bases. From germline, CDR1 is MNHNS and CDR2 SASEGT. Germline trimming cut 1 base from V and 6 bases from J; bases unmatched to any gene: 10. The CDR3 covers 17 residues.

CDR3 in amino acids: CASSPPTGTGELFF. As DNA, the CDR3 is TGTGCCAGCAGCCCACCAACAGGGACCGGGGAGCTGTTTTTT. The chain uses TRBV7-9 and TRBJ2-2; perhaps TRBD1 as D (6 bases). Trimming shortened V by 5 bases and J by 5 bases, and 12 bases separated the two germline ends. The CDR3 runs to 14 residues. Germline V lookup: CDR1 SEHNR, CDR2 FQNEAQ (reference sequence).

The V gene is TRBV5-6, the J gene TRBJ2-2; the D gene is possibly TRBD2 (6 bases). This CDR3 spans 17 amino acids. V lost 0 bases and J lost 5, with 17 bases in between. Germline assignment: CDR1 SGHDT and CDR2 YYEEEE. As DNA, the CDR3 is TGTGCCAGCAGCTTGGCGGAGGGACTCGAACGTACCGGGGAGCTGTTTTTT. It is translated as CASSLAEGLERTGELFF.

The chain joins TRBV6-1 to TRBJ2-3; maybe TRBD2 (6 bases). Germline V gives CDR1 MNHNS, CDR2 SASEGT. The CDR3 consists of 16 residues. Trimming took off 4 bases at V and 0 bases at J, with 14 bases between the two ends. The CDR3: CASSARGTQSTDTQYF. CDR3 DNA sequence: TGTGCCAGCAGTGCCCGGGGGACCCAAAGCACAGATACGCAGTATTTT.

The V gene is TRBV6-6, the J gene TRBJ1-5, with 11 bases lining up with TRBD1. This CDR3 is 15 amino acids long. With V trimmed by 7 bases and J by 6 bases, 8 bases remained unmatched. Germline V lookup: CDR1 MNHNY, CDR2 SVGAGI (reference sequence). The CDR3 reads CASTSGQGAIQPQHF. Written as DNA, the CDR3 is TGTGCCAGCACCTCCGGACAGGGGGCGATTCAGCCCCAGCATTTT.

The chain couples TRBV6-5 to TRBJ1-1; tentative D call: TRBD1 (6 bases). The CDR3 is made up of 13 amino acids. V lost 6 bases to trimming and J lost 1 base, with 9 bases between them. CDR1 is MNHEY, CDR2 SVGAGI, per germline. The CDR3 loop is CASSRDTNTEAFF. Written as DNA, the CDR3 is TGTGCCAGCAGCAGGGACACGAACACTGAAGCTTTCTTT.

Written as DNA, the CDR3 is TGTGCCAGCAGTTGGGGGAGCGGGGATTTGTTGGCTTTCTTT. As protein: CASSWGSGDLLAFF. The chain joins TRBV6-1 to TRBJ1-1; a possible D gene is TRBD1 (5 bases). Germline V gene lookup returns CDR1 MNHNS and CDR2 SASEGT. The V gene lost 5 bases and the J gene lost 11 bases, with 21 bases spanning the gap. There are 14 residues in the CDR3.

The chain uses TRBV11-1 and TRBJ2-3; the match to TRBD2 covers 9 bases. With V trimmed by 3 bases and J by 4 bases, 2 bases remained unmatched. The CDR3 length is 14 residues. CDR1 and CDR2 from the germline V gene are SGHAT and FQDESV (reference sequence). The CDR3 here is CASSFQREADTQYF. CDR3 DNA: TGTGCCAGCAGCTTCCAGCGGGAGGCAGATACGCAGTATTTT.

The CDR3 sequence is CASNPSNSPLHF. CDR3 DNA sequence: TGTGCCAGCAATCCCTCCAATTCACCCCTCCACTTT. The gene calls are TRBV2 and TRBJ1-6, with D unresolved. Deletions cut 7 bases from V and 7 bases from J, with 8 bases between. Germline lookup yields CDR1 SNHLY and CDR2 FYNNEI. The CDR3 contains 12 residues.

The sample holds a few counts of this clone. The CDR3 nucleotides read TGCAGTGCTAGTTCGGCTAGCTCTAAGTTCTTC. Translated: CSASSASSKFF. The chain combines TRBV20-1 with TRBJ2-1; D may be TRBD2 (5 bases). The CDR3 is 11 amino acids. Between the trimmed V and J ends, which lost 3 bases and 14 bases, there was a span of 14 bases. Germline assignment: CDR1 DFQATT and CDR2 SNEGSKA (reference sequence).

This chain links TRBV27 with TRBJ1-5; the D is unclear. Trimming removed 5 bases from V and 7 bases from J, with 15 bases in between. In germline, CDR1 is MNHEY, CDR2 SMNVEV (reference sequence). The CDR3 has 14 amino acids. The DNA for the CDR3 is TGTGCCAGCAGTGCCTTCGTGGGAGGACAGCCCCAGCATTTT. Translation: CASSAFVGGQPQHF.

This clone was seen a single time. The chain joins TRBV7-3 to TRBJ2-5, with D perhaps matching TRBD1 (6 bases). V was trimmed by 1 base and J by 1 base, leaving 10 bases between them. The CDR3 runs 15 residues. Germline V gene lookup returns CDR1 SGHTA and CDR2 FQGTGA. The CDR3 nucleotides are TGTGCCAGCAGCTTAATACAGGGTACCCAAGAGACCCAGTACTTC. Protein: CASSLIQGTQETQYF.

This clone was counted only a few times. Within the sample, other DNA sequences also encode this same CDR3. The chain has TRBV7-9 and TRBJ2-7; TRBD2 might be the D (7 bases). The V gene's germline CDR1 is SEHNR and CDR2 FQNEAQ (reference sequence). Trimming pared 3 bases from V and 2 bases from J, leaving 8 bases between. This CDR3 region has 13 residues. The CDR3 is CASSFGGPYEQYF. The DNA of the CDR3 is TGTGCCAGCAGCTTCGGGGGGCCCTACGAGCAGTACTTC.

This clone appeared once. The gene calls are TRBV7-9 and TRBJ2-1, with D maybe TRBD1 (5 bases). Germline V gene sequence: CDR1 SEHNR, CDR2 FQNEAQ (reference sequence). This CDR3 comprises 11 residues. V dropped 5 bases and J dropped 13 bases, with 12 bases sitting between them. The CDR3 sequence: CASSLQEIQFF. The CDR3 nucleotides read TGTGCCAGCAGCCTACAGGAAATCCAGTTCTTC.

V and J are TRBV10-1 and TRBJ2-1, with D maybe TRBD2 (6 bases). CDR3 length: 13 amino acids. CDR1 is WNHNN, CDR2 SYGVQD, per germline (reference sequence). V lost 0 bases to trimming and J lost 11 bases, with 11 bases between them. Here the CDR3 reads CASSESMAGQQFF. In DNA form, the CDR3 reads TGCGCCAGCAGTGAGTCGATGGCGGGACAGCAGTTCTTC.

The chain is built from TRBV5-6 and TRBJ2-3; 12 nucleotides agree with TRBD2. There are 16 residues in the CDR3. CDR1 and CDR2 (germline): SGHDT, YYEEEE. J gave up 1 base and V 4 bases, and 4 bases lay outside the gene matches. The CDR3 protein is CASSEWTSGGTDTQYF. The CDR3 nucleotides read TGTGCCAGCAGCGAGTGGACTAGCGGGGGCACAGATACGCAGTATTTT.

The V call is TRBV5-1, the J call TRBJ2-5, with 7 bases lining up with TRBD1. Germline V CDR1 and CDR2: SGHRS, YFSETQ. This CDR3 is 13 amino acids long. V was clipped by 5 bases and J by 4 bases; unmatched bases: 5. The CDR3 protein is CASRVNRGETQYF. CDR3 nucleotides: TGCGCCAGCAGGGTGAACAGGGGAGAGACCCAGTACTTC.